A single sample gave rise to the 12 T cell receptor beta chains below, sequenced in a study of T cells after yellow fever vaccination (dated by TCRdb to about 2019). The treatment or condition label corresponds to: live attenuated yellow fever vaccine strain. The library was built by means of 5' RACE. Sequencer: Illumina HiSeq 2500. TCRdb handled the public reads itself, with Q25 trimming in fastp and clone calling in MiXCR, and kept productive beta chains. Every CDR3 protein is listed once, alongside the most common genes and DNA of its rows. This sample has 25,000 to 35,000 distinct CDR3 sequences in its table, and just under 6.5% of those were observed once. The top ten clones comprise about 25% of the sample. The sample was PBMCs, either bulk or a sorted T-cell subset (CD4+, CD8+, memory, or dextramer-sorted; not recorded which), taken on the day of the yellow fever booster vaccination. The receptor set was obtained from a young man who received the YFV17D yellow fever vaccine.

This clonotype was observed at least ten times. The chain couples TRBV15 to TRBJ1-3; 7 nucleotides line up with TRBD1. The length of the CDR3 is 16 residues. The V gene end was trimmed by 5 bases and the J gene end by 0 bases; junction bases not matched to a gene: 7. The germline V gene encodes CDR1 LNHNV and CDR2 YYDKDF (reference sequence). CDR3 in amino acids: CATSGGQVRSGNTIYF. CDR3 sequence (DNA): TGTGCCACCAGCGGCGGACAGGTTCGCTCTGGAAACACCATATATTTT.

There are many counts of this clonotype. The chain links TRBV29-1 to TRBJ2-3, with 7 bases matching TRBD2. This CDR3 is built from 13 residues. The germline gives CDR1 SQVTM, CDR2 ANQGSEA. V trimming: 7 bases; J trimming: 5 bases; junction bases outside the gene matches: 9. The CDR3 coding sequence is TGCAGCGACACCGGACTAGAGCGAGATACGCAGTATTTT. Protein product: CSDTGLERDTQYF.

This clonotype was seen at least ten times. The CDR3 reads CASSYVGTGGRQPQHF. CDR3 sequence (DNA): TGTGCCAGCAGTTACGTCGGGACAGGGGGTCGACAGCCCCAGCATTTT. The chain recombines TRBV6-2 or TRBV6-3 with TRBJ1-5, with 11 bases aligning to TRBD1. Trimming at V came to 2 bases and at J to 7 bases, leaving 7 bases not matched to a gene. In germline, CDR1 is MNHEY, CDR2 SVGEGT. The CDR3 spans 16 residues.

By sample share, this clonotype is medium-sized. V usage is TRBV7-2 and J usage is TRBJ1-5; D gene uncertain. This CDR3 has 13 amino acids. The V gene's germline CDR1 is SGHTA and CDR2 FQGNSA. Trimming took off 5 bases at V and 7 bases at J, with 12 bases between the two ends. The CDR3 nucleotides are TGTGCCAGCAGCCCACGGACGTACCAGCCCCAGCATTTT. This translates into CASSPRTYQPQHF.

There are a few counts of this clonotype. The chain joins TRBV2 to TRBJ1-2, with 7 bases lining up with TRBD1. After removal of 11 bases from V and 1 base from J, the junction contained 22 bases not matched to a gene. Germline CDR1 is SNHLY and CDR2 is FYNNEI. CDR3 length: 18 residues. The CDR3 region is CAFSYYSLRDSHNYGYTF. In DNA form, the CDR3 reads TGTGCCTTCAGTTATTACTCGCTCCGGGACAGCCATAACTATGGCTACACCTTC.

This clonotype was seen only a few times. CDR3 protein: CASKAPGLYGYTF. For the CDR3, the DNA is TGTGCCAGCAAGGCTCCGGGTCTCTATGGCTACACCTTC. This rearrangement joins TRBV12-3 or TRBV12-4 to TRBJ1-2, with D unclear. The V end lost 7 bases, the J end lost 4 bases, and 13 bases lay between the germline ends. This CDR3 region has 13 residues.

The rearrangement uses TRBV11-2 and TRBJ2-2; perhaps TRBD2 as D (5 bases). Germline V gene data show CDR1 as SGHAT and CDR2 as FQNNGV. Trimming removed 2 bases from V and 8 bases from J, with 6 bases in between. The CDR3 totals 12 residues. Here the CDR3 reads CASSLTGGELFF. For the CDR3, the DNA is TGTGCCAGCAGCTTAACGGGGGGGGAGCTGTTTTTT.

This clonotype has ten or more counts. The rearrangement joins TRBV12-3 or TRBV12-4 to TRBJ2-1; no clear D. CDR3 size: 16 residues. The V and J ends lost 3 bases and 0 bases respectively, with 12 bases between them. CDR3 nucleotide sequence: TGTGCCAGCAGTTTCGCCAGGAGATTCTCCTACAATGAGCAGTTCTTC. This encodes CASSFARRFSYNEQFF.

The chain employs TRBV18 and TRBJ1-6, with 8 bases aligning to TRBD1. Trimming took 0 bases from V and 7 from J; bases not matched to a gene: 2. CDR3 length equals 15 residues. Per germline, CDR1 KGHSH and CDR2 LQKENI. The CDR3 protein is CASSPPGQVNSPLHF. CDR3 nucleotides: TGTGCCAGCTCACCACCGGGACAGGTGAATTCACCCCTCCACTTT.

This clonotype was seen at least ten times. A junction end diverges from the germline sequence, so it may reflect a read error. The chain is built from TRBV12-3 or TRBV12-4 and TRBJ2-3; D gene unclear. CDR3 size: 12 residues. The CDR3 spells CAHIRAADTQYF. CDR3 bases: TGCGCACACATACGGGCGGCAGATACGCAGTATTTT.

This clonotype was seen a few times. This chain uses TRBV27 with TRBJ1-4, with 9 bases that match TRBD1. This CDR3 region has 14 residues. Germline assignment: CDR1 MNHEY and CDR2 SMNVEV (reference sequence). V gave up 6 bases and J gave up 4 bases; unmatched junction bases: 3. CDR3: CASSRTGVNEKLFF. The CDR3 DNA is TGTGCCAGCAGCCGGACAGGGGTTAATGAAAAACTGTTTTTT.

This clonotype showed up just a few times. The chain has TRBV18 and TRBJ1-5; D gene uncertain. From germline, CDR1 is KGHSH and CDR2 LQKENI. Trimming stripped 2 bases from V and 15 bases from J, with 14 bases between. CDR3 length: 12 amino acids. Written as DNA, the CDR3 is TGTGCCAGCTCACCAGACAAGAACTCTGTGCATTTT. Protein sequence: CASSPDKNSVHF. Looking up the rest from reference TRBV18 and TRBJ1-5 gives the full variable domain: NAGVMQNPRHLVRRRGQEARLRCSPMKGHSHVYWYRQLPEEGLKFMVYLQKENIIDESGMPKERFSAEFPKEGPSILRIQQVVRGDSAAYFCASSPDKNSVHFGDGTRLSIL.